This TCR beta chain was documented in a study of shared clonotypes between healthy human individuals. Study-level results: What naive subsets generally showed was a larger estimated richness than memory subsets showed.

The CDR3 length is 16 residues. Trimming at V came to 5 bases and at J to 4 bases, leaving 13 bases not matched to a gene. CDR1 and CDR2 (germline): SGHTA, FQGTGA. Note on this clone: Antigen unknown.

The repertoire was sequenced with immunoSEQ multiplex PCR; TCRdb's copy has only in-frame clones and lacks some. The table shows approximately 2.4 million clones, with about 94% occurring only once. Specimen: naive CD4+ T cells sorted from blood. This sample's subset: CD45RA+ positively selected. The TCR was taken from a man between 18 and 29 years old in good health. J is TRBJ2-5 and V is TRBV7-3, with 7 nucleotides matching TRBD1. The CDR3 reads CASSPGVQGMPETQYF. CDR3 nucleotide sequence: TGTGCCAGCAGCCCCGGGGTACAGGGGATGCCAGAGACCCAGTACTTC.